This T cell receptor beta chain comes out of a study of control samples from healthy donors and cancer patients. Trimming pared 3 bases from V and 5 bases from J, leaving 9 bases between. Germline V gene lookup returns CDR1 LNHDA and CDR2 SQIVND (reference sequence). The CDR3 sequence is 13 residues long. The data were produced by immunoSEQ multiplex PCR, yet TCRdb's version contains in-frame clones alone and is incomplete. The table records 150,000 to 160,000 clones, roughly 93% of them present only once. The TCR sequence derives from a man aged 50 to 60 in good health. The V call is TRBV19, the J call TRBJ2-3, with D maybe TRBD2 (6 bases). Source material: blood. This CDR3 reads CASSIGGRDTQYF. CDR3 DNA: TGTGCCAGTAGTATCGGAGGGAGAGATACGCAGTATTTT.